The rows below give T cell receptor beta chains drawn from one sample of a study of PD-1 blockade in classical Hodgkin lymphoma. Clones were read by immunoSEQ multiplex PCR, and TCRdb kept only the in-frame ones, dropping some. The sample lists roughly 7,100 clones, about 80% occurring once. The sequencing here drew on CD4+ T cells from blood, taken at baseline. The source of these receptors is a human donor with classical Hodgkin lymphoma. Both conserved end residues are part of each CDR3. The order of the fields is J gene, V gene, clone size, D gene, CDR3 protein, CDR3 DNA. A D gene is named only where the DNA matches it firmly. Clone size is stated in some rows and not others, as once, few, many or a class when expanded.

TRBJ1-1 | TRBV12-5 | . | . | CASGLAVRGVMNTEAFF | TGTGCTAGTGGTTTGGCCGTACGGGGGGTCATGAACACTGAAGCTTTCTTT
TRBJ2-3 | TRBV12-5 | . | . | CASGFWRDTQYF | TGTGCTAGTGGTTTTTGGCGGGATACGCAGTATTTT
TRBJ1-2 | TRBV28 | . | TRBD1 | CASSLRSGRGRGIDYTF | TGTGCCAGCAGTTTAAGGTCGGGCAGGGGGCGCGGTATTGACTACACCTTC
TRBJ1-6 | TRBV6-1 | . | . | CASSDAQGRGRANSPLHF | TGTGCCAGCAGTGACGCTCAAGGGAGGGGACGGGCTAATTCACCCCTCCACTTT
TRBJ2-3 | TRBV5-1 | . | . | CASSLVLTASTDTQYF | TGCGCCAGCAGCTTGGTTCTAACTGCTAGCACAGATACGCAGTATTTT
TRBJ1-4 | TRBV5-1 | . | . | CASSRGRRDEKLFF | TGCGCCAGCAGCCGAGGGCGGCGAGATGAAAAACTGTTTTTT
TRBJ2-3 | TRBV7-2 | . | . | CASSLGLGDTQYF | TGTGCCAGCAGCTTAGGGCTGGGGGATACGCAGTATTTT
TRBJ2-1 | TRBV4-3 | . | . | CASSQVGFAVYNEQFF | TGCGCCAGCAGCCAAGTTGGGTTCGCGGTCTACAATGAGCAGTTCTTC
TRBJ2-3 | TRBV4-1 | once | . | CASSYIGADTQYF | TGCGCCAGCAGCTATATAGGGGCAGATACGCAGTATTTT
TRBJ2-2 | TRBV4-2 | few | TRBD2 | CASSQGGLAGLTGELFF | TGTGCCAGCAGCCAAGGAGGACTAGCGGGGTTAACCGGGGAGCTGTTTTTT
TRBJ1-5 | TRBV6-1 | . | . | CASRVTGGNQPQHF | TGTGCCAGCCGAGTCACAGGTGGCAATCAGCCCCAGCATTTT
TRBJ2-1 | TRBV7-2 | . | . | CASNFGRQSYNEQFF | TGTGCCAGCAACTTCGGCCGTCAAAGTTACAATGAGCAGTTCTTC
TRBJ1-4 | TRBV4-2 | . | . | CASSQATGKLFF | TGTGCCAGCAGCCAAGCTACAGGGAAGCTGTTTTTT
TRBJ2-2 | TRBV19 | . | TRBD1 | CASSIRGGSQAGELFF | TGTGCCAGTAGTATAAGAGGGGGCTCCCAAGCCGGGGAGCTGTTTTTT
TRBJ1-1 | TRBV2 | . | . | CASSGQLEAFF | TGTGCCAGCTCAGGACAGCTTGAAGCTTTCTTT
TRBJ1-5 | TRBV18 | few | TRBD1 | CASQQGQGSNQPQHF | TGTGCCAGCCAGCAGGGACAGGGATCTAATCAGCCCCAGCATTTT
TRBJ1-1 | TRBV11-2 | . | . | CASSFEGGFLRMNTEAFF | TGTGCCAGCAGCTTTGAGGGGGGTTTTCTCAGAATGAACACTGAAGCTTTCTTT
TRBJ2-5 | TRBV5-5 | . | TRBD1 | CASSWGTGKETQYF | TGTGCCAGCAGCTGGGGGACAGGGAAGGAGACCCAGTACTTC
TRBJ1-1 | TRBV10-2 | . | . | CASSELSDGEAFF | TGCGCCAGCAGTGAGTTATCGGACGGCGAAGCTTTCTTT
TRBJ2-7 | TRBV27 | few | . | CASSLNWEVSYEQYF | TGTGCCAGCAGTCTGAACTGGGAGGTCTCCTACGAGCAGTACTTC